What follows is one TCR beta chain and its context. This specimen comes from a study of cytomegalovirus exposure and HLA in healthy donors. In germline, CDR1 is MDHEN, CDR2 SYDVKM. Between the trimmed V and J ends, which lost 6 bases and 6 bases, there was a span of 23 bases. The CDR3 runs to 16 residues. The PCR had 60 Vbeta and 13 Jbeta primers. Using immunoSEQ multiplex PCR, the repertoire was profiled, and TCRdb retains in-frame clones only, with some absent. This sample's clone table lists about 140,000 clones. The TCR originated in a woman aged 18-29 years in good health and CMV-seronegative. The sequenced sample was PBMCs. The J gene is TRBJ1-2, the V gene TRBV28; D is unresolved. DNA for the CDR3: TGTGCCAGCAGCCCCTCCGGGAACAGCCCCCAACATGGCTACACCTTC. Translated: CASSPSGNSPQHGYTF.